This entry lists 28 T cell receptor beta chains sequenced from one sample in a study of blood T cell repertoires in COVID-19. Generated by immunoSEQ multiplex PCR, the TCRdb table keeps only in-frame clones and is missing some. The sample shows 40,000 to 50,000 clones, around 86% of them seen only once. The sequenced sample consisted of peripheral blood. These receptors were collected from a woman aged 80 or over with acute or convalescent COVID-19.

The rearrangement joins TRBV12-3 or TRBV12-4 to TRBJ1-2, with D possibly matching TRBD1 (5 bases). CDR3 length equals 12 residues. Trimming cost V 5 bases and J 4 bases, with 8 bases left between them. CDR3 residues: CASSLGLYGYTF. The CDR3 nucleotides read TGTGCCAGCAGTCTGGGGCTCTATGGCTACACCTTC.

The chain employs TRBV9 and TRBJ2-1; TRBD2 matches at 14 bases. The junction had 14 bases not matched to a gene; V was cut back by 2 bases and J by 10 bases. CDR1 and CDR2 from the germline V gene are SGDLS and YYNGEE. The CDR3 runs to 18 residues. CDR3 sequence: CASSVAPGGTSGGGEQFF. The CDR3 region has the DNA TGTGCCAGCAGCGTCGCCCCCGGCGGGACTAGCGGGGGAGGCGAGCAGTTCTTC. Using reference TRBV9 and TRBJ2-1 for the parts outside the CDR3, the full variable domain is DSGVTQTPKHLITATGQRVTLRCSPRSGDLSVYWYQQSLDQGLQFLIQYYNGEERAKGNILERFSAQQFPDLHSELNLSSLELGDSALYFCASSVAPGGTSGGGEQFFGPGTRLTVL.

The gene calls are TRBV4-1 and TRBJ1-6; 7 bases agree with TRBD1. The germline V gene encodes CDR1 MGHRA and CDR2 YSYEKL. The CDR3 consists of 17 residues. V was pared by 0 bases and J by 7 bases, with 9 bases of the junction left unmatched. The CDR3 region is CASSQDTPGQLNSPLHF. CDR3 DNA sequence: TGCGCCAGCAGCCAAGATACCCCGGGACAGCTGAATTCACCCCTCCACTTT.

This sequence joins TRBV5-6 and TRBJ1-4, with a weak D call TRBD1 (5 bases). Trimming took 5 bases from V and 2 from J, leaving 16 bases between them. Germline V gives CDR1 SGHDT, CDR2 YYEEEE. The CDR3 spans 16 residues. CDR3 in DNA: TGTGCCAGCAGTCGGCAGGGTATGGTGACTAATGAAAAACTGTTTTTT. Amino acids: CASSRQGMVTNEKLFF. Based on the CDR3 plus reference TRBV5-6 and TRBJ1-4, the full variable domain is DAGVTQSPTHLIKTRGQQVTLRCSPKSGHDTVSWYQQALGQGPQFIFQYYEEEERQRGNFPDRFSGHQFPNYSSELNVNALLLGDSALYLCASSRQGMVTNEKLFFGSGTQLSVL.

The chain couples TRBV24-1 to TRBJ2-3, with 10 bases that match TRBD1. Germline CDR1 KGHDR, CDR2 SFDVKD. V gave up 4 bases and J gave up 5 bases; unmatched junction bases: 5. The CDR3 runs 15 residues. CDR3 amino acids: CATSDPRDRGDTQYF. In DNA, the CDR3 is TGTGCCACCAGTGACCCGCGGGACAGGGGAGATACGCAGTATTTT.

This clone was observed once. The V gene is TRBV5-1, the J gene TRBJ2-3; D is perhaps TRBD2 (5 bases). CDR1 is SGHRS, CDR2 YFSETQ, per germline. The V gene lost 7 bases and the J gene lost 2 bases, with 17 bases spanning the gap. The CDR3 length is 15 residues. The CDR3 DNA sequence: TGCGCCAGCGGAAAGCAAGCTAGCTCCACAGATACGCAGTATTTT. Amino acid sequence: CASGKQASSTDTQYF.

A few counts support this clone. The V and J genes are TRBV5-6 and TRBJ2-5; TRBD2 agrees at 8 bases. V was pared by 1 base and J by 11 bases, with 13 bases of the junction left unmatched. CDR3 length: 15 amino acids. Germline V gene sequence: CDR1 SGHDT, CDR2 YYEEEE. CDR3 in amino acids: CASSLQERGNRLQYF. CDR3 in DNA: TGTGCCAGCAGCTTGCAGGAGCGGGGGAACCGGCTTCAGTACTTC.

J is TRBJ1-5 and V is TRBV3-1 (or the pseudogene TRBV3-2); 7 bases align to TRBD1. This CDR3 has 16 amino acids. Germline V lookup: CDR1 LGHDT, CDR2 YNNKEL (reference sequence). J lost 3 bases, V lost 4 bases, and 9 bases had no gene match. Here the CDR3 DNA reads TGTGCCAGCAGCCCCGGACAGGATCTCCCCAATCAGCCCCAGCATTTT. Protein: CASSPGQDLPNQPQHF.

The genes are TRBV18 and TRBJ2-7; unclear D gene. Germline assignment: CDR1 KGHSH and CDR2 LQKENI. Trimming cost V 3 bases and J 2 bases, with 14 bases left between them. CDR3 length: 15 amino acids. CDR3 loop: CASSPLNQKPYEQYF. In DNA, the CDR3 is TGTGCCAGCTCACCTCTTAATCAGAAACCCTACGAGCAGTACTTC.

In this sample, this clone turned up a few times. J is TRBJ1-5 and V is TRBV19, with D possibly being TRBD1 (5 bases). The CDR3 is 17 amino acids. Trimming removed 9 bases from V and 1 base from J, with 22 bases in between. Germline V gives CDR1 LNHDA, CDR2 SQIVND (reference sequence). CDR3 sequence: CASSSRQSRWSNQPQHF. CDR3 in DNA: TGTGCCAGCTCTTCTAGACAGAGTCGATGGAGCAATCAGCCCCAGCATTTT.

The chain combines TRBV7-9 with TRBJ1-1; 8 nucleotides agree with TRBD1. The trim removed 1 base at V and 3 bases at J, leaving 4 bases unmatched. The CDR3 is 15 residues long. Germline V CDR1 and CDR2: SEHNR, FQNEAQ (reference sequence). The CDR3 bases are TGTGCCAGCAGCTTAGGGACAGGGCCGGACACTGAAGCTTTCTTT. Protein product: CASSLGTGPDTEAFF. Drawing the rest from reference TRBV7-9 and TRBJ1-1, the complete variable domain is DTGVSQNPRHKITKRGQNVTFRCDPISEHNRLYWYRQTLGQGPEFLTYFQNEAQLEKSRLLSDRFSAERPKGSFSTLEIQRTEQGDSAMYLCASSLGTGPDTEAFFGQGTRLTVV.

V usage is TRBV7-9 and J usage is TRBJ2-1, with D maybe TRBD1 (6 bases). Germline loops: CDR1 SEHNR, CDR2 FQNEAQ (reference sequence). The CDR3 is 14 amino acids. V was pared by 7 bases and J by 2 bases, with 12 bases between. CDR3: CASKSTGPYNEQFF. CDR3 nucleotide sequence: TGTGCCAGCAAAAGTACAGGGCCCTACAATGAGCAGTTCTTC.

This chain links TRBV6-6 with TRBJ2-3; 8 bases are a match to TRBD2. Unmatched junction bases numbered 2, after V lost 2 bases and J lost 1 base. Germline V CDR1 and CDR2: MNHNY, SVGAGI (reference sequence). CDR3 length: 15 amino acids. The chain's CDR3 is CASSYGRGGTDTQYF. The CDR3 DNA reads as TGTGCCAGCAGTTACGGGCGGGGGGGCACAGATACGCAGTATTTT.

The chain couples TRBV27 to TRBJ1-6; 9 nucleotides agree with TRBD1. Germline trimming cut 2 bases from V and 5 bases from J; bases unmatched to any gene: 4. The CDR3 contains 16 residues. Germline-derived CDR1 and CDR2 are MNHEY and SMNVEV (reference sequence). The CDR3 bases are TGTGCCAGCAGTTTAAAGGGACAGGGAAATAATTCACCCCTCCACTTT. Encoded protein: CASSLKGQGNNSPLHF.

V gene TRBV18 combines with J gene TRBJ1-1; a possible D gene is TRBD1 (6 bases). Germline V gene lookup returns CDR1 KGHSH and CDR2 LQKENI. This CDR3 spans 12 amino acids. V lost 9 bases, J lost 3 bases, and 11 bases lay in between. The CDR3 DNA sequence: TGTGCCAGTTCCAGGGGTGACACTGAAGCTTTCTTT. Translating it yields CASSRGDTEAFF.

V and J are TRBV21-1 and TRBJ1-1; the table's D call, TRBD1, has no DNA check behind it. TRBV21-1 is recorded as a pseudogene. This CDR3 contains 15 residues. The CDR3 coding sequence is TGTGCCAGCAGCATCCGGACAGGGTTGAACACTGAAGCTTTCTTT. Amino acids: CASSIRTGLNTEAFF.

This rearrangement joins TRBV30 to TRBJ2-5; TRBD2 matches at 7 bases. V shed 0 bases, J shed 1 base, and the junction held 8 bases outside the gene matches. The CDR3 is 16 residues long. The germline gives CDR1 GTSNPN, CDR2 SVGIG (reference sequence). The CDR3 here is CAWSVVVGRGQETQYF. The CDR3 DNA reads TGTGCCTGGAGTGTGGTCGTTGGGAGGGGCCAAGAGACCCAGTACTTC. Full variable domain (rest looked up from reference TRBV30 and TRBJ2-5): SQTIHQWPATLVQPVGSPLSLECTVEGTSNPNLYWYRQAAGRGLQLLFYSVGIGQISSEVPQNLSASRPQDRQFILSSKKLLLSDSGFYLCAWSVVVGRGQETQYFGPGTRLLVL.

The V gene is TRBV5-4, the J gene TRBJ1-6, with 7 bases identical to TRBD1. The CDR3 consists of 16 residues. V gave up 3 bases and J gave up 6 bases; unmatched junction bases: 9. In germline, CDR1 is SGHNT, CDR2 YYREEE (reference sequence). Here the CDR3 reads CASSSGQVLSNSPLHF. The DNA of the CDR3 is TGTGCCAGCAGCTCCGGACAGGTTTTAAGTAATTCACCCCTCCACTTT.

CDR3 loop: CASSPLRDSKAEQYF. CDR3 coding DNA: TGTGCCAGCTCCCCCTTACGGGACTCAAAGGCCGAGCAGTACTTC. The genes are TRBV18 and TRBJ2-7, with a tentative D call TRBD2 (6 bases). The V and J ends lost 6 bases and 6 bases respectively, with 21 bases between them. The germline V gene encodes CDR1 KGHSH and CDR2 LQKENI. This CDR3 is built from 15 residues.

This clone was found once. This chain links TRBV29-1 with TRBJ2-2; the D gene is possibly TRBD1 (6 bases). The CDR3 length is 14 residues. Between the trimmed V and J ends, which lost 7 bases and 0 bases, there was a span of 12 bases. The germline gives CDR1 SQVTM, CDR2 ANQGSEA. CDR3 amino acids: CSASGQANTGELFF. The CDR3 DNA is TGCAGCGCATCGGGACAAGCGAACACCGGGGAGCTGTTTTTT.

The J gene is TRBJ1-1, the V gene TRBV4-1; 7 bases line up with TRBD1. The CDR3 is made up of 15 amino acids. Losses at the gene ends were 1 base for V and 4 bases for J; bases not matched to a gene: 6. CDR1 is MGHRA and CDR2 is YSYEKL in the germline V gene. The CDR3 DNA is TGCGCCAGCAGCCAAGCTAAAGGGGGCTTCACTGAAGCTTTCTTT. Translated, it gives CASSQAKGGFTEAFF.

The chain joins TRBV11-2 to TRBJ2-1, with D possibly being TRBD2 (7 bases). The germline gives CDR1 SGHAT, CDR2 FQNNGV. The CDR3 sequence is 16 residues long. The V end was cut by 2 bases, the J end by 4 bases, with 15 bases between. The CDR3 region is CASSLKGGGSYNEQFF. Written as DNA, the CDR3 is TGTGCCAGCAGCTTAAAAGGCGGGGGCTCATACAATGAGCAGTTCTTC.

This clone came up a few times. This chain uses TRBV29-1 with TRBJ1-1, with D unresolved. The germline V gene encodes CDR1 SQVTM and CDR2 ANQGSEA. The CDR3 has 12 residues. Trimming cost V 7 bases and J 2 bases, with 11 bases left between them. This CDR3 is CSASRLNTEAFF. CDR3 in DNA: TGCAGCGCCTCCCGACTAAACACTGAAGCTTTCTTT. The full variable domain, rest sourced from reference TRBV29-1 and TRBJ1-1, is SAVISQKPSRDICQRGTSLTIQCQVDSQVTMMFWYRQQPGQSLTLIATANQGSEATYESGFVIDKFPISRPNLTFSTLTVSNMSPEDSSIYLCSASRLNTEAFFGQGTRLTVV.

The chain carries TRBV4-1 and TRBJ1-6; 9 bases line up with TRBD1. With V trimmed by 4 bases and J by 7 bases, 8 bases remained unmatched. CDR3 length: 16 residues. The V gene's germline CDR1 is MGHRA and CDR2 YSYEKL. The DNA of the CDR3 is TGCGCCAGCAGCCGAAAGGACAGGGGTGGCAATTCACCCCTCCACTTT. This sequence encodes CASSRKDRGGNSPLHF.

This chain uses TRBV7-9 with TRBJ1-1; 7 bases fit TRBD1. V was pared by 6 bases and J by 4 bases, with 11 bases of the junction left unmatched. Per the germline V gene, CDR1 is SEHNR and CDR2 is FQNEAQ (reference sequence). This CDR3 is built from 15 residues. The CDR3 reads CASRRGQDQSTEAFF. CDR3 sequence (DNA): TGTGCCAGCAGGCGAGGACAGGACCAGAGCACTGAAGCTTTCTTT.

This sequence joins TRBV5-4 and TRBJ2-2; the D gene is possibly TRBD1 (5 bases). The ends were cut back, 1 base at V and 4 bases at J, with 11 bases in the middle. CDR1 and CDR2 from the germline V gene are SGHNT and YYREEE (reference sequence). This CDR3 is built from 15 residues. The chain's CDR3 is CASSLKGRGTGELFF. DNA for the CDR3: TGTGCCAGCAGCTTGAAGGGGCGAGGCACCGGGGAGCTGTTTTTT.

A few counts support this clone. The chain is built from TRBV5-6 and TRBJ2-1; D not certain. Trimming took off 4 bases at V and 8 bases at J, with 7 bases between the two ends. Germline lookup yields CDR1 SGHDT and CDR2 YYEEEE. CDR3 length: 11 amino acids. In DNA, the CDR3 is TGTGCCAGCAGCCGGAGCCATGAGCAGTTCTTC. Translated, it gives CASSRSHEQFF.

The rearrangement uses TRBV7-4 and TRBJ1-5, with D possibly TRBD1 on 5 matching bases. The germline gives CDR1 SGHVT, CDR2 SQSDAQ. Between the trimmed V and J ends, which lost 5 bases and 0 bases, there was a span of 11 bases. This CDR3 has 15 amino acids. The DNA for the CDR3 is TGTGCCAGCAGCGCAGGGACTTATAGCAATCAGCCCCAGCATTTT. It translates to CASSAGTYSNQPQHF. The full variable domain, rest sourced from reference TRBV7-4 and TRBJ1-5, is GAGVSQSPRYKVAKRGRDVALRCDSISGHVTLYWYRQTLGQGSEVLTYSQSDAQRDKSGRPSGRFSAERPERSVSTLKIQRTEQGDSAVYLCASSAGTYSNQPQHFGDGTRLSIL.